The 21 T cell receptor beta chains below come from one sample, sequenced in a study of long-term antiretroviral therapy in people with HIV. Investigators performed immunoSEQ version v3.0 at survey level. Sequencing was performed with immunoSEQ multiplex PCR; in TCRdb, only in-frame clones are kept and a portion is missing. The repertoire has about 20,000 clones, almost 95% of them found once; the top ten carry more than 5.5%. The sequencing here drew on unsorted PBMCs, taken 4.4 years after starting antiretroviral therapy. These TCRs come from a woman between 50 and 59 years old with HIV.

The table lists this clone with a few counts. The gene calls are TRBV9 and TRBJ1-3; D gene uncertain. The CDR3 has 15 residues. Germline V gives CDR1 SGDLS, CDR2 YYNGEE. V lost 0 bases and J lost 7, with 14 bases in between. The CDR3 protein is CASSVGGVSVNTIYF. CDR3 in DNA: TGTGCCAGCAGCGTAGGGGGAGTGTCTGTCAACACCATATATTTT.

The rearrangement links TRBV7-2 to TRBJ2-5; 9 bases match TRBD2. CDR1 is SGHTA and CDR2 is FQGNSA in the germline V gene. This CDR3 contains 16 residues. The V segment lost 3 bases and the J segment 3 bases; nucleotides outside the gene matches: 8. In nucleotides, the CDR3 is TGTGCCAGCAGCTTTCCTTTGACTAGCGGCAAAGAGACCCAGTACTTC. Amino acid sequence: CASSFPLTSGKETQYF.

The chain employs TRBV10-1 and TRBJ1-5; maybe TRBD1 (5 bases). CDR1 is WNHNN and CDR2 is SYGVQD in the germline V gene (reference sequence). Trimming shortened V by 6 bases and J by 0 bases, and 21 bases separated the two germline ends. The CDR3 has 18 residues. The CDR3 region is CASRPGRRGHYSNQPQHF. Written as DNA, the CDR3 is TGCGCCAGCAGGCCGGGACGAAGAGGCCATTATAGCAATCAGCCCCAGCATTTT.

The gene calls are TRBV6-1 and TRBJ1-3; D is undetermined. The germline V gene encodes CDR1 MNHNS and CDR2 SASEGT. The CDR3 length is 15 residues. V dropped 0 bases and J dropped 2 bases, with 8 bases sitting between them. The CDR3 spells CASSEARRAGNTIYF. CDR3 DNA sequence: TGTGCCAGCAGTGAAGCGCGGAGGGCTGGAAACACCATATATTTT.

The rearrangement uses TRBV11-3 and TRBJ2-2; 8 nucleotides match TRBD1. The length of the CDR3 is 16 residues. Germline assignment: CDR1 SGHNT and CDR2 YENEEA. V trimming: 5 bases; J trimming: 5 bases; junction bases outside the gene matches: 10. The DNA for the CDR3 is TGTGCCAGCAGCCCTCGGGGCAGGGGGCGAACCGGGGAGCTGTTTTTT. The encoded protein is CASSPRGRGRTGELFF.

The rearrangement links TRBV4-1 to TRBJ2-7; tentative D call: TRBD2 (6 bases). V lost 4 bases and J 4 bases, leaving 14 bases between the germline ends. CDR3 size: 14 residues. CDR1 is MGHRA and CDR2 is YSYEKL in the germline V gene. In DNA form, the CDR3 reads TGCGCCAGCAGCCCGACGGACTACCTTTACGAGCAGTACTTC. It encodes CASSPTDYLYEQYF.

This sequence joins TRBV27 and TRBJ2-7; 9 nucleotides line up with TRBD1. The CDR3 length is 13 residues. Germline V gene sequence: CDR1 MNHEY, CDR2 SMNVEV (reference sequence). The trim removed 5 bases at V and 7 bases at J, leaving 6 bases unmatched. Here the CDR3 reads CASSTATGGEQYF. As DNA, the CDR3 is TGTGCCAGCAGTACGGCGACAGGGGGGGAGCAGTACTTC.

The rearrangement uses TRBV7-2 and TRBJ1-1; no clear D. The CDR3 length is 15 residues. V shed 1 base and J shed 0 bases, with 9 bases lying between them. Germline CDR1 SGHTA, CDR2 FQGNSA. CDR3 coding DNA: TGTGCCAGCAGCTTAGGGATCGCCCTGAACACTGAAGCTTTCTTT. Protein: CASSLGIALNTEAFF.

This chain links TRBV4-1 with TRBJ2-7, with 9 bases matching TRBD2. V was pared by 3 bases and J by 2 bases, with 5 bases of the junction left unmatched. The CDR3 is 15 residues long. Per germline, CDR1 MGHRA and CDR2 YSYEKL. The DNA for the CDR3 is TGCGCCAGCAGCCAGGGCGGGGGGGAAACCTACGAGCAGTACTTC. Protein: CASSQGGGETYEQYF.

The gene calls are TRBV7-3 and TRBJ1-2; D might be TRBD1 (5 bases). The V end was cut by 2 bases, the J end by 5 bases, with 9 bases between. CDR1 is SGHTA, CDR2 FQGTGA, per germline. The CDR3 totals 13 residues. This CDR3 is CASSLRSGYGYTF. In nucleotides, the CDR3 is TGTGCCAGCAGCTTACGGTCAGGGTATGGCTACACCTTC.

The chain is built from TRBV27 and TRBJ1-1; D is unresolved. CDR1 is MNHEY and CDR2 is SMNVEV in the germline V gene (reference sequence). V dropped 5 bases and J dropped 10 bases, with 11 bases sitting between them. The CDR3 is 11 amino acids. CDR3 residues: CASSDRPGAFF. For the CDR3, the DNA is TGTGCCAGCAGTGACCGACCGGGAGCTTTCTTT.

The genes are TRBV5-1 and TRBJ1-5; D not resolved. This CDR3 comprises 15 residues. Germline V gene data show CDR1 as SGHRS and CDR2 as YFSETQ. V was clipped by 0 bases and J by 4 bases, with 11 bases between them. In nucleotides, the CDR3 is TGCGCCAGCAGCTTGGAAACGGGCGGGAATCAGCCCCAGCATTTT. Amino acid sequence: CASSLETGGNQPQHF.

The chain carries TRBV6-1 and TRBJ1-2; no definite D call. The CDR3 totals 15 residues. V dropped 3 bases and J dropped 0 bases, with 11 bases sitting between them. Germline assignment: CDR1 MNHNS and CDR2 SASEGT. Written as DNA, the CDR3 is TGTGCCAGCAGTGATCGCCGGTCAGCTAACTATGGCTACACCTTC. Its translation: CASSDRRSANYGYTF.

The chain uses TRBV2 and TRBJ2-3; TRBD2 aligns across 14 bases. In germline, CDR1 is SNHLY, CDR2 FYNNEI. Trimming cost V 6 bases and J 7 bases; bases outside gene matches: 6. There are 15 residues in the CDR3. The CDR3: CASRPGTSGGNTQYF. The CDR3 nucleotides read TGTGCCAGCAGACCCGGGACTAGCGGGGGAAATACGCAGTATTTT.

The chain joins TRBV7-2 to TRBJ2-5, with 7 positions matching TRBD1. J lost 2 bases, V lost 5 bases, and 8 bases had no gene match. Germline V gene lookup returns CDR1 SGHTA and CDR2 FQGNSA. The CDR3 totals 15 residues. DNA for the CDR3: TGTGCCAGCAGCGGAACAGGGGTCGGACAAGAGACCCAGTACTTC. Translating gives CASSGTGVGQETQYF.

This chain joins TRBV9 and TRBJ2-1; unclear D gene. This CDR3 has 13 amino acids. Trimming left V 1 base short and J 4 bases short, with 6 bases between. Per the germline V gene, CDR1 is SGDLS and CDR2 is YYNGEE. In DNA form, the CDR3 reads TGTGCCAGCAGCGTATTGCAGTACAATGAGCAGTTCTTC. This sequence encodes CASSVLQYNEQFF. Variable domain in full (rest from reference TRBV9 and TRBJ2-1): DSGVTQTPKHLITATGQRVTLRCSPRSGDLSVYWYQQSLDQGLQFLIQYYNGEERAKGNILERFSAQQFPDLHSELNLSSLELGDSALYFCASSVLQYNEQFFGPGTRLTVL.

In this sample, this clone turned up a few times. The chain carries TRBV25-1 and TRBJ2-1; 9 bases are a match to TRBD2. Germline V gene data show CDR1 as MGHDK and CDR2 as SYGVNS. J gave up 6 bases and V 5 bases, and 5 bases lay outside the gene matches. CDR3 length: 14 amino acids. CDR3 sequence (DNA): TGTGCCAGCAGTACGGCTAGCGGGGTCAATGAGCAGTTCTTC. Amino acids: CASSTASGVNEQFF.

The chain combines TRBV2 with TRBJ1-5, with D tentatively TRBD1 (6 bases). Trimming removed 5 bases at V and 2 bases at J, with 13 bases between. CDR3 length equals 15 residues. Germline lookup yields CDR1 SNHLY and CDR2 FYNNEI. CDR3 in amino acids: CASSSQGGGNQPQHF. The CDR3, as DNA: TGTGCCAGCAGTTCACAGGGTGGTGGCAATCAGCCCCAGCATTTT. Drawing the rest from reference TRBV2 and TRBJ1-5, the complete variable domain is EPEVTQTPSHQVTQMGQEVILRCVPISNHLYFYWYRQILGQKVEFLVSFYNNEISEKSEIFDDQFSVERPDGSNFTLKIRSTKLEDSAMYFCASSSQGGGNQPQHFGDGTRLSIL.

The genes are TRBV6-6 and TRBJ1-3, with D perhaps TRBD1 (6 bases). The germline CDR1 and CDR2 sequences are MNHNY and SVGAGI (reference sequence). CDR3 length equals 16 residues. Trimming removed 3 bases from V and 0 bases from J, with 12 bases in between. CDR3 nucleotides: TGTGCCAGCAGTTATTGGGACACACCCTCTGGAAACACCATATATTTT. This translates into CASSYWDTPSGNTIYF.

This clone is a singleton in its sample. This chain joins TRBV10-3 and TRBJ2-2; D ambiguous. The CDR3 loop spans 14 amino acids. V lost 3 bases to trimming and J lost 0 bases, with 5 bases between them. Germline V lookup: CDR1 ENHRY, CDR2 SYGVKD. The CDR3 DNA reads TGTGCCATCAGTGACAGCTCGAACACCGGGGAGCTGTTTTTT. Translated, it gives CAISDSSNTGELFF.

The sample holds one count of this clone. The chain couples TRBV6-1 to TRBJ1-5; a weak D match, TRBD1 (6 bases). V lost 5 bases and J lost 7, with 18 bases in between. Germline lookup yields CDR1 MNHNS and CDR2 SASEGT. The CDR3 totals 15 residues. CDR3 DNA sequence: TGTGCCAGCAGTTTTTACAGGGTGGGCGAGCAGCCCCAGCATTTT. Translation: CASSFYRVGEQPQHF.